These 30 T cell receptor beta chains originate from one sample sequenced in a study of regulatory T cells in long-lasting Graves disease. The sample's time point: newly diagnosed GD, antithyroid drugs for less than 3 months. PBMCs were the source of the RNA used for TCR sequencing. Arm-PCR of CDR3 regions and iRepertoire HTBI primers were used to build TCR beta libraries. TCRdb reprocessed the multiplex PCR reads via MiXCR and lists one record per CDR3 protein. This sample has 300,000 to 400,000 distinct CDR3 sequences; over 15% occur once, and the top ten carry 30%. These same data were also listed under a study on T cells in Graves' hyperthyroidism and ophthalmopathy.

Sequenced material: peripheral blood mononuclear cells (PBMCs), taken at new diagnosis, from a patient treated with antithyroid drugs. Receptors were obtained from a man aged 35-49 years with Graves disease.

This clonotype was counted ten times or more. The rearrangement links TRBV5-1 to TRBJ1-1; perhaps TRBD1 as D (5 bases). CDR1 and CDR2 (germline): SGHRS, YFSETQ. V was cut by 3 bases and J by 1 base, with 13 bases left in between. CDR3 size: 15 residues. The CDR3 reads CASSSGRGTNTEAFF. The CDR3, as DNA: TGCGCCAGCAGCTCGGGTCGGGGGACGAACACTGAAGCTTTCTTT.

This clonotype was detected ten times or more. At one boundary the junction diverges from the germline segment, which might be a read error. The chain carries TRBV5-1 and TRBJ2-7; possibly TRBD1 or TRBD2 for D (5 bases each). Germline V CDR1 and CDR2: SGHRS, YFSETQ. The CDR3 has 14 amino acids. CDR3 DNA: TGTGCCAGCAGCTTAGTTCGGGGCCCCTACGAGCAGTACTTC. Its translation is CASSLVRGPYEQYF.

This clonotype came up many times. The chain is built from TRBV18 and TRBJ2-5; possibly TRBD1 for D (6 bases). Trimming shortened V by 2 bases and J by 2 bases, and 21 bases separated the two germline ends. This CDR3 comprises 18 residues. CDR1 and CDR2 from the germline V gene are KGHSH and LQKENI. Here the CDR3 DNA reads TGTGCCAGCTCACCATTCCCCGTGTGGACAGCCCGGCAAGAGACCCAGTACTTC. Translation gives CASSPFPVWTARQETQYF.

This clonotype has at least ten counts. The chain links TRBV28 to TRBJ2-2; 8 nucleotides match TRBD2. The CDR3 length is 14 residues. Germline V lookup: CDR1 MDHEN, CDR2 SYDVKM. V lost 6 bases, J lost 3 bases, and 3 bases stayed unmatched. The CDR3 DNA follows: TGTGCCAGCAGCCGGCGGGGGGACACCGGGGAGCTGTTTTTT. This encodes CASSRRGDTGELFF.

The CDR3 reads CASSFVAGMGTEAFF. For the CDR3, the DNA is TGCGCCAGCAGCTTCGTAGCAGGGATGGGGACTGAAGCTTTCTTT. The chain carries TRBV5-1 and TRBJ1-1; the D gene is possibly TRBD1 (5 bases). The V end lost 2 bases, the J end lost 5 bases, and 16 bases lay between the germline ends. In germline, CDR1 is SGHRS, CDR2 YFSETQ. This CDR3 comprises 15 residues.

This clonotype has at least ten counts. This sequence joins TRBV29-1 and TRBJ2-5, with TRBD2 matching over 13 bases. This CDR3 has 15 amino acids. Germline-derived CDR1 and CDR2 are SQVTM and ANQGSEA. V dropped 1 base and J dropped 2; count of bases not matched to a gene: 1. The CDR3 bases are TGCAGCGTTGAAGGGACTAGCGGGGGACAAGAGACCCAGTACTTC. Its protein is CSVEGTSGGQETQYF.

The V and J genes are TRBV3-1 and TRBJ1-3; a weak D match, TRBD1 (5 bases). V gave up 6 bases and J gave up 0 bases, with 18 bases separating them. Germline CDR1 and CDR2: LGHDT and YNNKEL (reference sequence). The CDR3 is 17 residues long. The CDR3 region is CASRMRSGRTSGNTIYF. The CDR3 bases are TGTGCCAGCAGGATGAGGTCGGGACGGACCTCTGGAAACACCATATATTTT.

This clonotype has only a few counts. The chain recombines TRBV13 with TRBJ2-5, with D uncertain. Germline V gene sequence: CDR1 PRHDT, CDR2 FYEKMQ (reference sequence). The CDR3 contains 15 residues. Trimming took 5 bases from V and 1 from J, leaving 14 bases between them. CDR3 DNA: TGTGCCAGCAGCCGACGTCCGTCCTCCCAAGAGACCCAGTACTTC. It specifies CASSRRPSSQETQYF.

This clonotype was recorded a few times. CDR3 sequence reads: CASSELEPGAAFF. The CDR3 coding sequence is TGTGCCAGCAGTGAACTTGAACCCGGTGCAGCTTTCTTT. This chain joins TRBV6-1 and TRBJ1-1; D is ambiguous. The CDR3 is made up of 13 amino acids. V lost 2 bases, J lost 10 bases, and 14 bases lay in between. Germline V gene sequence: CDR1 MNHNS, CDR2 SASEGT.

This clonotype was seen ten or more times. This chain joins TRBV28 and TRBJ2-1, with D hard to call. Germline values: CDR1 MDHEN, CDR2 SYDVKM. The CDR3 contains 16 residues. The V end was cut by 4 bases, the J end by 6 bases, with 19 bases between. This chain's CDR3 is CASSSAGYYPLNEQFF. DNA for the CDR3: TGTGCCAGCAGTTCCGCCGGATACTATCCCCTCAATGAGCAGTTCTTC.

This clonotype was counted at least ten times. The V call is TRBV18, the J call TRBJ1-1; no clear D gene. CDR3 length: 15 residues. CDR1 is KGHSH, CDR2 LQKENI, per germline. V lost 6 bases to trimming and J lost 3 bases, with 17 bases between them. CDR3 sequence reads: CASSPSSDIDTEAFF. CDR3 nucleotide sequence: TGTGCCAGCTCTCCATCCTCTGACATTGACACTGAAGCTTTCTTT.

The J gene is TRBJ1-2, the V gene TRBV6-1; 7 bases are shared with TRBD1. The CDR3 extends over 14 amino acids. Trimming removed 6 bases from V and 4 bases from J; junction bases left unmatched: 8. Germline V CDR1 and CDR2: MNHNS, SASEGT. In DNA form, the CDR3 reads TGTGCCAGCAGCAAACAGGGGCCCGGCTATGGCTACACCTTC. Translating gives CASSKQGPGYGYTF.

This clonotype was counted a few times. Here the CDR3 reads CASSESRGLETQYF. The CDR3 region has the DNA TGTGCCAGCAGTGAAAGTCGGGGATTAGAGACCCAGTACTTC. V gene TRBV6-2 or TRBV6-3 combines with J gene TRBJ2-1; D is perhaps TRBD2 (5 bases). The DNA end is more similar to TRBJ2-5, so the J call may be wrong. Germline-derived CDR1 and CDR2 are MNHEY and SVGEGT. The CDR3 totals 14 residues.

This clonotype was found a few times. The chain couples TRBV5-1 to TRBJ2-1; TRBD2 might be the D (5 bases). Germline V gene lookup returns CDR1 SGHRS and CDR2 YFSETQ. V lost 2 bases and J lost 9, with 12 bases in between. CDR3 length: 13 amino acids. The CDR3 nucleotides read TGCGCCAGCAGCTTTGGGTTGAGCGGTGAGCAGTTCTTC. Translated: CASSFGLSGEQFF.

At least ten counts were recorded for this clonotype. The J gene is TRBJ1-5, the V gene TRBV6-1, with D tentatively TRBD1 (5 bases). CDR1 is MNHNS, CDR2 SASEGT, per germline. The CDR3 runs 13 residues. The germline V and J ends were trimmed by 8 bases and 3 bases, with 11 bases remaining between them. As DNA, the CDR3 is TGTGCCAGCCGGGGGGAATACAATCAGCCCCAGCATTTT. The encoded protein is CASRGEYNQPQHF.

V usage is TRBV19 and J usage is TRBJ2-7; 12 nucleotides line up with TRBD2. CDR3 length: 15 amino acids. V was clipped by 4 bases and J by 7 bases; unmatched bases: 8. Germline CDR1 and CDR2: LNHDA and SQIVND (reference sequence). CDR3 nucleotide sequence: TGTGCCAGTAGTACTAGCGGGGGGGCCTACAATGAGCAGTACTTC. It codes for CASSTSGGAYNEQYF. The full variable domain, completed using reference TRBV19 and TRBJ2-7, is DGGITQSPKYLFRKEGQNVTLSCEQNLNHDAMYWYRQDPGQGLRLIYYSQIVNDFQKGDIAEGYSVSREKKESFPLTVTSAQKNPTAFYLCASSTSGGAYNEQYFGPGTRLTVT.

The CDR3 sequence is CASSEGTGGGMNTEAFF. CDR3 in DNA: TGTGCCAGCAGTGAAGGGACAGGAGGAGGGATGAACACTGAAGCTTTCTTT. The chain uses TRBV2 and TRBJ1-1; TRBD1 matches at 7 bases. After removal of 1 base from V and 0 bases from J, the junction contained 8 bases not matched to a gene. This CDR3 spans 17 amino acids. CDR1 and CDR2 from the germline V gene are SNHLY and FYNNEI.

This clonotype was detected ten times or more. The chain is built from TRBV20-1 and TRBJ2-5; TRBD1 is a possible D gene (6 bases). The germline CDR1 and CDR2 sequences are DFQATT and SNEGSKA (reference sequence). There are 14 residues in the CDR3. V lost 3 bases and J lost 2, with 13 bases in between. The DNA for the CDR3 is TGCAGTGCTAGTATCCCCGGACAGCAAGAGACCCAGTACTTC. Its protein is CSASIPGQQETQYF.

Concerning this clonotype: A read error is possible here, since a much larger clone lies one base away. This CDR3 is CASISGLQTYERYF. The DNA of the CDR3 is TGTGCCAGCATAAGCGGATTGCAAACCTACGAGCGGTACTTC. The gene calls are TRBV12-3 or TRBV12-4 and TRBJ2-7, with D possibly matching TRBD2 (5 bases). CDR3 length: 14 residues.

This clonotype was counted a few times. V is TRBV28 and J is TRBJ1-2, with TRBD1 matching 8 bases. The CDR3 covers 17 residues. In germline, CDR1 is MDHEN, CDR2 SYDVKM. Losses at the gene ends were 5 bases for V and 4 bases for J; bases not matched to a gene: 15. The CDR3, as DNA: TGTGCCAGCAGTCCTATCCGACAGGGGCGTAGGCGCTATGGCTACACCTTC. It encodes CASSPIRQGRRRYGYTF.

In this sample, this clonotype turned up many times. The chain employs TRBV7-9 and TRBJ2-6; D unresolved. This CDR3 region has 14 residues. Germline-derived CDR1 and CDR2 are SEHNR and FQNEAQ (reference sequence). Trimming shortened V by 2 bases and J by 4 bases, and 6 bases separated the two germline ends. CDR3 coding DNA: TGTGCCAGCAGCTTAAGACAAGGGGCCAACGTCCTGACTTTC. It is translated as CASSLRQGANVLTF.

The chain employs TRBV20-1 and TRBJ2-1; a possible D gene is TRBD2 (7 bases). The V end lost 1 base, the J end lost 0 bases, and 16 bases lay between the germline ends. Germline CDR1 DFQATT, CDR2 SNEGSKA (reference sequence). The CDR3 sequence is 17 residues long. The CDR3 sequence is CSARVGGGGSSYNEQFF. The CDR3 DNA follows: TGCAGTGCTAGAGTGGGAGGGGGTGGGAGCTCCTACAATGAGCAGTTCTTC.

This clonotype appeared many times. The chain carries TRBV11-2 and TRBJ2-7; 10 bases line up with TRBD1. The CDR3 is 14 residues long. V gave up 3 bases and J gave up 6 bases; unmatched junction bases: 5. Germline assignment: CDR1 SGHAT and CDR2 FQNNGV. The CDR3 loop is CASSLWGTGAEQYF. As DNA, the CDR3 is TGTGCCAGCAGCTTGTGGGGGACAGGGGCCGAGCAGTACTTC.

This clonotype was counted a few times. A much more abundant neighbour one base away suggests this may be a read error. This chain uses TRBV9 with TRBJ2-1; 9 bases map to TRBD1. Germline CDR1 SGDLS, CDR2 YYNGEE. The CDR3 has 15 amino acids. V shed 0 bases and J 9 bases; nucleotides not matched to a gene: 7. The CDR3 nucleotides are TGTGCCAGCAGCGTAGAAGGGACAGGGTTACGTGAGCAGTTCTTC. It specifies CASSVEGTGLREQFF.

This clonotype has a single count. The chain carries TRBV7-2 and TRBJ1-6; 7 bases are a match to TRBD1. CDR3 size: 14 residues. The V and J ends lost 5 bases and 9 bases, in that order; junction bases with no gene match: 7. Germline CDR1 is SGHTA and CDR2 is FQGNSA. The CDR3 region is CTSSRKGAGSPLHF. For the CDR3, the DNA is TGTACCAGCAGCCGCAAGGGGGCAGGTTCACCCCTCCACTTT.

This clonotype was detected a few times. The chain's CDR3 is CASSPHGEANTEAFF. The CDR3 DNA sequence: TGTGCCAGCAGCCCCCATGGGGAGGCCAACACTGAAGCTTTCTTT. This sequence joins TRBV28 and TRBJ1-1; D is uncertain. The CDR3 loop spans 15 amino acids. V was cut by 6 bases and J by 2 bases, with 16 bases left in between. Germline V gene data show CDR1 as MDHEN and CDR2 as SYDVKM.

This clonotype was found many times. This chain uses TRBV7-2 with TRBJ2-3; 9 bases match TRBD1. Germline V gene lookup returns CDR1 SGHTA and CDR2 FQGNSA. V gave up 6 bases and J gave up 9 bases; unmatched junction bases: 10. The CDR3 sequence is 14 residues long. In nucleotides, the CDR3 is TGTGCCAGCAGTTGGAACAGGGGGCATGAAACGCAGTATTTT. Translated: CASSWNRGHETQYF.

The V call is TRBV6-5, the J call TRBJ1-5; TRBD1 agrees at 7 bases. Germline V gives CDR1 MNHEY, CDR2 SVGAGI. The trim removed 2 bases at V and 0 bases at J, leaving 4 bases unmatched. The CDR3 loop spans 16 amino acids. DNA of the CDR3: TGTGCCAGCAGTTACACGACAGGGTTTAGCAATCAGCCCCAGCATTTT. Amino acids: CASSYTTGFSNQPQHF.

This clonotype was detected ten times or more. The V gene is TRBV7-2, the J gene TRBJ2-1; 9 bases align to TRBD2. The J call may be faulty, since TRBJ2-5 better matches the DNA end. This CDR3 contains 15 residues. Germline V gene sequence: CDR1 SGHTA, CDR2 FQGNSA. The CDR3 sequence is CASSLGQRGAETQYF. The CDR3 DNA reads as TGTGCCAGCAGCTTAGGCCAGCGGGGGGCAGAGACCCAGTACTTC.

This clonotype was detected many times. The chain has TRBV18 and TRBJ2-6; D gene unclear. The germline V gene has CDR1 KGHSH and CDR2 LQKENI. The CDR3 covers 15 residues. Between the trimmed V and J ends, which lost 3 bases and 0 bases, there was a span of 6 bases. The CDR3 nucleotides read TGTGCCAGCTCACCGCGAGGCTCTGGGGCCAACGTCCTGACTTTC. Translating it yields CASSPRGSGANVLTF.